The 2 T cell receptor beta chains reported below all come from one sample, sequenced in a study of cytomegalovirus exposure and HLA in healthy donors. Primers included in the PCR were 60 Vbeta and 13 Jbeta primers. Measured with immunoSEQ multiplex PCR; TCRdb has only the in-frame clones, and not every one. The table lists about 130,000 clones, approximately 79% of them singletons, with 4.3% in the top ten. The specimen sequenced was PBMCs. These receptors originate from a man aged 18-30 years in good health and CMV-seropositive.

This chain joins TRBV27 and TRBJ1-2, with D possibly being TRBD1 (6 bases). CDR3 length: 14 residues. V was clipped by 3 bases and J by 2 bases, with 10 bases between them. CDR1 is MNHEY and CDR2 is SMNVEV in the germline V gene (reference sequence). For the CDR3, the DNA is TGTGCCAGCAGTTTGGACAGAGCCAACTATGGCTACACCTTC. Its protein is CASSLDRANYGYTF.

The chain couples TRBV28 to TRBJ1-5; tentative D call: TRBD1 (6 bases). In germline, CDR1 is MDHEN, CDR2 SYDVKM. Trimming shortened V by 6 bases and J by 6 bases, and 18 bases separated the two germline ends. The CDR3 loop spans 15 amino acids. The CDR3 is CASSLWGGALQPQHF. In DNA form, the CDR3 reads TGTGCCAGCAGCCTTTGGGGGGGCGCGCTTCAGCCCCAGCATTTT.